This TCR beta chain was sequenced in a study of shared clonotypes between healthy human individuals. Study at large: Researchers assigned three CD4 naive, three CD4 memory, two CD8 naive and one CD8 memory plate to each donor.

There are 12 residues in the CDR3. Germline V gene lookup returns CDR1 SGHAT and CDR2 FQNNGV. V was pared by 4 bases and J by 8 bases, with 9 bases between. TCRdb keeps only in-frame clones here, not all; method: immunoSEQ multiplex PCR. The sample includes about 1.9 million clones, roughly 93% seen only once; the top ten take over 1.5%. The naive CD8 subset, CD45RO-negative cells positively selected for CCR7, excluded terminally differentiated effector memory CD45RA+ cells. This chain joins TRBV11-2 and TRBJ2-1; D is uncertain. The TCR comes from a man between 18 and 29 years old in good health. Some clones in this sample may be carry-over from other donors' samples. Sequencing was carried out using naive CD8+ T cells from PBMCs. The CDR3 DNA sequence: TGTGCCAGCAGCTCACAGATGGATGAGCAGTTCTTC. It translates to CASSSQMDEQFF.